The 29 T cell receptor beta chains below all came from one sample that was sequenced in a study of identical twins listed by TCRdb under 2016. To prepare the library, 5' RACE was applied. Sequencer: Illumina HiSeq 2000. In TCRdb, the public reads were trimmed at Q25 with fastp and aligned with MiXCR, with productive beta chains retained. Entries are consolidated by CDR3 protein sequence, retaining the most common genes and DNA. This sample has roughly 480,000 distinct CDR3 sequences in its table, and 20% to 30% of those were observed once. The biggest ten clones account for 2.9% of the sample. In addition, the sample was reused for a study of T cells expressing NK-cell markers.

Sequenced: CD4+ T cells sorted from blood. Every receptor here comes from a woman aged 18-29 years in good health.

In its sample, this clonotype was seen many times. The gene calls are TRBV5-4 and TRBJ2-7; the D is unclear. Germline CDR1 reads SGHNT; CDR2 reads YYREEE (reference sequence). Between the trimmed V and J ends, which lost 2 bases and 6 bases, there was a span of 15 bases. The CDR3 totals 14 residues. The DNA for the CDR3 is TGTGCCAGCAGCTTAGGCGGCTTAACTACCGAGCAGTACTTC. Translation gives CASSLGGLTTEQYF.

The chain carries TRBV28 and TRBJ2-7; 12 positions agree with TRBD2. The germline CDR1 and CDR2 sequences are MDHEN and SYDVKM. V was pared by 8 bases and J by 4 bases, with 9 bases of the junction left unmatched. The CDR3 is 15 residues long. CDR3 in amino acids: CASGTSGFLAYEQYF. The CDR3 DNA reads as TGTGCCAGCGGGACTAGCGGGTTCCTCGCATACGAGCAGTACTTC.

This clonotype has a handful of counts. The chain is built from TRBV6-1 and TRBJ2-3; 13 bases agree with TRBD2. This CDR3 comprises 17 residues. V lost 5 bases, J lost 2 bases, and 7 bases stayed unmatched. Germline assignment: CDR1 MNHNS and CDR2 SASEGT. The CDR3 loop is CASSRKLAGGITDTQYF. The CDR3 DNA follows: TGTGCCAGCAGTCGCAAACTAGCGGGAGGGATCACAGATACGCAGTATTTT.

This clonotype turned up a few times. This sequence joins TRBV11-3 and TRBJ2-6; 10 bases agree with TRBD1. This CDR3 is 17 amino acids long. The V and J ends lost 3 bases and 3 bases, in that order; junction bases with no gene match: 5. The germline V gene has CDR1 SGHNT and CDR2 YENEEA. The CDR3 DNA reads as TGTGCCAGCAGCTTTAGACAGGGGGCGGATGGGGCCAACGTCCTGACTTTC. Protein product: CASSFRQGADGANVLTF.

V usage is TRBV7-6 and J usage is TRBJ2-7; TRBD2 might be the D (5 bases). Trimming removed 2 bases from V and 2 bases from J, with 16 bases in between. The CDR3 extends over 16 amino acids. Germline V gene data show CDR1 as SGHVS and CDR2 as FNYEAQ. CDR3 sequence (DNA): TGTGCCAGCAGCTTACTGGCGCGGGTTGGGGCCTACGAGCAGTACTTC. Translating gives CASSLLARVGAYEQYF.

This clonotype was recorded at least ten times. The V call is TRBV29-1, the J call TRBJ2-6, with D uncertain. Looked up from germline, CDR1 is SQVTM and CDR2 is ANQGSEA. The CDR3 loop spans 12 amino acids. V lost 4 bases to trimming and J lost 0 bases, with 1 base between them. The CDR3 DNA follows: TGCAGCGTTGGCTCTGGGGCCAACGTCCTGACTTTC. This sequence encodes CSVGSGANVLTF. The full variable domain, its missing parts supplied by reference TRBV29-1 and TRBJ2-6, is SAVISQKPSRDICQRGTSLTIQCQVDSQVTMMFWYRQQPGQSLTLIATANQGSEATYESGFVIDKFPISRPNLTFSTLTVSNMSPEDSSIYLCSVGSGANVLTFGAGSRLTVL.

The CDR3 region has the DNA TGTGCCAGCAGTTTGGCCCCCGGGTCCGGGGGCTATGGCTACACCTTC. This translates into CASSLAPGSGGYGYTF. The V call is TRBV6-5, the J call TRBJ1-2; weak D call: TRBD1 (5 bases). Germline loops: CDR1 MNHEY, CDR2 SVGAGI. The CDR3 loop spans 16 amino acids. Trimming shortened V by 4 bases and J by 4 bases, and 19 bases separated the two germline ends.

The chain combines TRBV5-1 with TRBJ2-5; D ambiguous. Germline CDR1 is SGHRS and CDR2 is YFSETQ. Deletions cut 4 bases from V and 2 bases from J, with 12 bases between. The CDR3 runs to 14 residues. CDR3 sequence reads: CASSPSRGQETQYF. In DNA, the CDR3 is TGCGCCAGCAGCCCCTCGCGTGGACAAGAGACCCAGTACTTC.

V gene TRBV5-1 combines with J gene TRBJ1-1, with D perhaps matching TRBD1 (5 bases). Germline V gene sequence: CDR1 SGHRS, CDR2 YFSETQ. V was pared by 0 bases and J by 6 bases, with 12 bases between. There are 14 residues in the CDR3. This chain's CDR3 is CASSLESGGSEAFF. In DNA, the CDR3 is TGCGCCAGCAGCTTGGAATCCGGGGGATCTGAAGCTTTCTTT.

The rearrangement links TRBV9 to TRBJ1-1; no firm D call. Between the trimmed V and J ends, which lost 0 bases and 1 base, there was a span of 7 bases. There are 14 residues in the CDR3. From germline, CDR1 is SGDLS and CDR2 YYNGEE. The CDR3 loop is CASSVESGNTEAFF. The CDR3 region has the DNA TGTGCCAGCAGCGTAGAGTCGGGGAACACTGAAGCTTTCTTT. The variable domain in full, with the rest retrieved from reference TRBV9 and TRBJ1-1, is DSGVTQTPKHLITATGQRVTLRCSPRSGDLSVYWYQQSLDQGLQFLIQYYNGEERAKGNILERFSAQQFPDLHSELNLSSLELGDSALYFCASSVESGNTEAFFGQGTRLTVV.

The chain is built from TRBV6-2 or TRBV6-3 and TRBJ2-1; TRBD2 matches at 9 bases. V shed 11 bases, J shed 7 bases, and the junction held 15 bases outside the gene matches. This CDR3 is 15 amino acids long. Germline V gene sequence: CDR1 MNHEY, CDR2 SVGEGT. The CDR3 DNA reads as TGTGCCGCCTCTAAACCCCGCGGGAGGGGAAATGAGCAGTTCTTC. Translated: CAASKPRGRGNEQFF.

This clonotype was recorded a few times. This chain uses TRBV7-9 with TRBJ2-1; tentatively, D is TRBD1 or TRBD2 (5 bases each). Per germline, CDR1 SEHNR and CDR2 FQNEAQ (reference sequence). This CDR3 spans 13 amino acids. V was cut by 4 bases and J by 6 bases, with 10 bases left in between. The CDR3 sequence: CASSWRGANEQFF. The CDR3 DNA sequence: TGTGCCAGCAGCTGGCGAGGGGCCAATGAGCAGTTCTTC.

V and J are TRBV12-3 or TRBV12-4 and TRBJ2-2; 9 nucleotides match TRBD1. J gave up 5 bases and V 10 bases, and 17 bases lay outside the gene matches. This CDR3 is 17 amino acids long. CDR3 DNA sequence: TGTGCCACGAGGGGGACCCAGGGGACAGGGTATACCGGGGAGCTGTTTTTT. It specifies CATRGTQGTGYTGELFF.

The rearrangement links TRBV6-2 or TRBV6-3 to TRBJ2-1; 13 bases agree with TRBD2. Unmatched junction bases numbered 8, after V lost 6 bases and J lost 9 bases. The CDR3 covers 15 residues. CDR1 is MNHEY and CDR2 is SVGEGT in the germline V gene. CDR3 region: CASRRLAGGSSEQFF. The CDR3 DNA reads as TGTGCCAGCAGGAGACTAGCGGGAGGTTCAAGTGAGCAGTTCTTC.

The table lists this clonotype with many counts. This chain uses TRBV29-1 with TRBJ1-2, with 9 bases aligning to TRBD1. Germline V gene lookup returns CDR1 SQVTM and CDR2 ANQGSEA. This CDR3 spans 16 amino acids. V lost 0 bases to trimming and J lost 7 bases; unmatched junction nucleotides: 12. The CDR3, as DNA: TGCAGCGTTGAAGAGTTGCGCACAGGGACAGGGCTTGGCTACACCTTC. Its translation is CSVEELRTGTGLGYTF.

This chain joins TRBV20-1 and TRBJ2-5; D is perhaps TRBD2 (6 bases). Germline CDR1 DFQATT, CDR2 SNEGSKA (reference sequence). V shed 5 bases and J shed 1 base, with 14 bases lying between them. CDR3 length: 14 residues. CDR3 coding DNA: TGCAGTGCTCTTCAGCCGGGACTCCAAGAGACCCAGTACTTC. Amino acid sequence: CSALQPGLQETQYF.

The rearrangement joins TRBV12-3 or TRBV12-4 to TRBJ2-7, with D possibly being TRBD2 (6 bases). V was shortened by 5 bases and J by 0 bases, with 14 bases between the two germline ends. This CDR3 region has 15 residues. The CDR3 DNA sequence: TGTGCCAGCAGTCCGTCCGGGACTGGCTCCTACGAGCAGTACTTC. Amino acid sequence: CASSPSGTGSYEQYF.

This clonotype appeared a few times. The rearrangement uses TRBV21-1 and TRBJ2-1; no DNA check was done on the table's D call, TRBD1. TRBV21-1 is termed a pseudogene. This CDR3 contains 20 residues. The CDR3 region is CASSKGRDRVFLASPNEQFF. CDR3 bases: TGTGCCAGCAGCAAAGGACGGGACAGGGTATTCTTGGCTTCCCCCAATGAGCAGTTCTTC.

This clonotype has just a few counts. The J gene is TRBJ2-7, the V gene TRBV15; a possible D gene is TRBD2 (7 bases). Deletions cut 0 bases from V and 4 bases from J, with 16 bases between. The CDR3 extends over 16 amino acids. Germline values: CDR1 LNHNV, CDR2 YYDKDF (reference sequence). CDR3 DNA sequence: TGTGCCACCAGCAGAGATAGGGGGGGAGCAGTGTACGAGCAGTACTTC. Its translation: CATSRDRGGAVYEQYF.

This chain uses TRBV10-3 with TRBJ2-1; possible D gene TRBD2, 5 bases. CDR3 size: 16 residues. CDR1 and CDR2 from the germline V gene are ENHRY and SYGVKD. Between the trimmed V and J ends, which lost 0 bases and 1 base, there was a span of 10 bases. The CDR3 DNA follows: TGTGCCATCAGTGAGTCGGCGGGCGGATCCTACAATGAGCAGTTCTTC. Translation gives CAISESAGGSYNEQFF.

Many counts were recorded for this clonotype. This chain uses TRBV5-1 with TRBJ1-1; the D gene is possibly TRBD1 (5 bases). V dropped 4 bases and J dropped 4 bases, with 14 bases sitting between them. CDR1 is SGHRS and CDR2 is YFSETQ in the germline V gene. This CDR3 has 14 amino acids. The CDR3 reads CASSRDRGGTEAFF. The CDR3 nucleotides read TGCGCCAGCAGCCGGGACCGGGGAGGCACTGAAGCTTTCTTT.

This clonotype appeared a few times. V is TRBV29-1 and J is TRBJ2-7, with no clear D. V lost 3 bases, J lost 0 bases, and 9 bases lay in between. The CDR3 runs 13 residues. The germline CDR1 and CDR2 sequences are SQVTM and ANQGSEA. The CDR3 region has the DNA TGCAGCGTTGATAGGTCAGACTCCTACGAGCAGTACTTC. Translating it yields CSVDRSDSYEQYF.

The chain joins TRBV7-9 to TRBJ1-2, with D possibly TRBD1 on 5 matching bases. This CDR3 region has 16 residues. Germline V gives CDR1 SEHNR, CDR2 FQNEAQ (reference sequence). V lost 0 bases, J lost 0 bases, and 11 bases lay in between. The CDR3 is CASSLARDGANYGYTF. In DNA form, the CDR3 reads TGTGCCAGCAGCTTAGCCCGGGACGGAGCTAACTATGGCTACACCTTC.

V and J are TRBV9 and TRBJ2-1, with 10 bases aligning to TRBD2. The CDR3 has 16 amino acids. The germline V gene encodes CDR1 SGDLS and CDR2 YYNGEE. J lost 3 bases, V lost 3 bases, and 6 bases had no gene match. This CDR3 reads CASSGHLAGDYNEQFF. As DNA, the CDR3 is TGTGCCAGCAGCGGGCATCTAGCGGGGGACTACAATGAGCAGTTCTTC.

This clonotype was seen ten or more times. The rearrangement uses TRBV5-1 and TRBJ2-2, with D uncertain. The V gene's germline CDR1 is SGHRS and CDR2 YFSETQ. The CDR3 is 11 residues long. The V end was cut by 0 bases, the J end by 8 bases, with 2 bases between. The CDR3 protein is CASSLEGELFF. For the CDR3, the DNA is TGCGCCAGCAGCTTGGAAGGGGAGCTGTTTTTT.

This clonotype appeared a few times. This chain joins TRBV18 and TRBJ2-3; possibly TRBD2 for D (7 bases). CDR1 is KGHSH, CDR2 LQKENI, per germline. The V gene lost 0 bases and the J gene lost 9 bases, with 16 bases spanning the gap. This CDR3 is built from 15 residues. CDR3 DNA: TGTGCCAGCTCACCACCGGGGGGGGCCGCTGTGACGCAGTATTTT. It is translated as CASSPPGGAAVTQYF.

The rearrangement links TRBV20-1 to TRBJ2-1; 7 bases align to TRBD1. Germline assignment: CDR1 DFQATT and CDR2 SNEGSKA (reference sequence). J was trimmed by 0 bases and V by 0 bases; bases with no gene match: 5. The CDR3 runs 16 residues. Written as DNA, the CDR3 is TGCAGTGCTAGAGATCCGAGGGGGCCCTCCTACAATGAGCAGTTCTTC. Protein: CSARDPRGPSYNEQFF.

At least ten counts were recorded for this clonotype. This chain uses TRBV20-1 with TRBJ2-3; D uncertain. Germline CDR1 reads DFQATT; CDR2 reads SNEGSKA (reference sequence). The V end lost 1 base, the J end lost 5 bases, and 10 bases lay between the germline ends. CDR3 length: 13 amino acids. CDR3 sequence: CSARGPALDTQYF. The DNA of the CDR3 is TGCAGTGCTAGAGGTCCTGCCTTAGATACGCAGTATTTT.

This clonotype has a count of ten or more. CDR3 DNA: TGCGCCAGCAGCTTGGAGAGCCCTAACTATGGCTACACCTTC. Protein sequence: CASSLESPNYGYTF. The rearrangement joins TRBV5-1 to TRBJ1-2; D is unresolved. The CDR3 contains 14 residues. The germline CDR1 and CDR2 sequences are SGHRS and YFSETQ. V was cut by 0 bases and J by 0 bases, with 6 bases left in between.